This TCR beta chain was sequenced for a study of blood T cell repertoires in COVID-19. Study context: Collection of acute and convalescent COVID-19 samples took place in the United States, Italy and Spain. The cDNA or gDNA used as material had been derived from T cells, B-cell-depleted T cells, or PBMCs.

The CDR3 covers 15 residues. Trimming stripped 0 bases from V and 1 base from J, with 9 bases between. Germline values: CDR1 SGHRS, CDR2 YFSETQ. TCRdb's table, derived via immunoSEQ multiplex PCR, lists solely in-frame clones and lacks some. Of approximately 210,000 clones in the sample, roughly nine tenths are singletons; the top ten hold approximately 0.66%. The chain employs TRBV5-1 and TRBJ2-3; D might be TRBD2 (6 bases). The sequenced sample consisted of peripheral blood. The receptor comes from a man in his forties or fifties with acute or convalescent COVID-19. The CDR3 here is CASSLGERGTDTQYF. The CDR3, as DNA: TGCGCCAGCAGCTTGGGGGAGCGGGGCACAGATACGCAGTATTTT.